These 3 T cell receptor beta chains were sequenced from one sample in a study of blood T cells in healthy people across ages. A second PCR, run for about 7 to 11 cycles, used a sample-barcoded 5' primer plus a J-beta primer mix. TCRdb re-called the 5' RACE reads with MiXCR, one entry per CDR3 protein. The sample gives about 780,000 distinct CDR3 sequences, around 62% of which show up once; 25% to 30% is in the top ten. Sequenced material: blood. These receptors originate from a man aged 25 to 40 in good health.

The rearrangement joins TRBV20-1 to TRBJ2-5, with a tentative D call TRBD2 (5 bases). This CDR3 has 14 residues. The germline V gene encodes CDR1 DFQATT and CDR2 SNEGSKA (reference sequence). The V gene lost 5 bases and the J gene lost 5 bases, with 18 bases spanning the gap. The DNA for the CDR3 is TGCAGTGCTCCTCAGACCGGGAATCCGGAGACCCAGTACTTC. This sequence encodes CSAPQTGNPETQYF.

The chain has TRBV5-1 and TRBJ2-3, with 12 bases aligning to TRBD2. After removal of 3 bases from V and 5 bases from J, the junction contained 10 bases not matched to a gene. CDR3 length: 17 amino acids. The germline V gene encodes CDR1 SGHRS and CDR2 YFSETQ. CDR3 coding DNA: TGCGCCAGCAGCTCCCACCAGACTAGCGGGGGAAGAGATACGCAGTATTTT. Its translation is CASSSHQTSGGRDTQYF.

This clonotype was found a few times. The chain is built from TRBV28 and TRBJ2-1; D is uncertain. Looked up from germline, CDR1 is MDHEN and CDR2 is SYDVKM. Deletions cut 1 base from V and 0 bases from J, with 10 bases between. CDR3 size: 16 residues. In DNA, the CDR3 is TGTGCCAGCAGTTTATTTGCCGCCATCTCCTACAATGAGCAGTTCTTC. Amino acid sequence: CASSLFAAISYNEQFF.